This is a list of T cell receptor beta chains from one sample in a study of shared clonotypes between healthy human individuals. Profiling relied on immunoSEQ multiplex PCR, and the TCRdb table lists in-frame clones only, not all of them. The table has about 2.2 million clones, 80% to 95% seen once. Sequencing was performed on naive CD8+ T cells from PBMCs. All receptors come from a man younger than 30 in good health. Some clones in this sample may be carry-over from other donors' samples. CDR3s include the opening cysteine and the closing phenylalanine or tryptophan. A D gene is named only where the DNA matches it firmly. The size of a clone is reported for some rows only, either as once, few or many, or as a class for expanded clones.

clone size | J gene | V gene | D gene | CDR3 protein | CDR3 DNA
NA | TRBJ1-5 | TRBV2 | NA | CASSEEFRGDQPQHF | TGTGCCAGCAGTGAAGAGTTTAGGGGTGATCAGCCCCAGCATTTT
once | TRBJ1-4 | TRBV6-5 | NA | CASSTLGSRNEKLFF | TGTGCCAGCAGTACCTTGGGGTCTAGGAATGAAAAACTGTTTTTT
NA | TRBJ2-7 | TRBV14 | TRBD2 | CASSPSGAFYEQYF | TGTGCCAGCAGCCCCAGCGGGGCATTCTACGAGCAGTACTTC
NA | TRBJ2-1 | TRBV19 | NA | CASSGRTEPYNEQFF | TGTGCCAGTAGTGGCCGGACAGAACCCTACAATGAGCAGTTCTTC
NA | TRBJ2-7 | TRBV28 | NA | CASTTTTYPYEQYF | TGTGCCAGCACGACTACGACTTACCCCTACGAGCAGTACTTC
NA | TRBJ2-7 | TRBV27 | TRBD1 | CASRLAPGTGFYEQYF | TGTGCCAGCAGATTGGCTCCCGGGACAGGGTTCTACGAGCAGTACTTC
NA | TRBJ1-5 | TRBV7-9 | NA | CASSSGFGQPQHF | TGTGCCAGCAGCTCAGGGTTCGGGCAGCCCCAGCATTTT
NA | TRBJ2-1 | TRBV27 | NA | CASSLRGNEQFF | TGTGCCAGCAGTTTAAGGGGCAATGAGCAGTTCTTC
NA | TRBJ2-7 | TRBV30 | TRBD2 | CAWSSGRGAYEQYF | TGTGCCTGGAGTAGCGGACGGGGGGCCTACGAGCAGTACTTC
NA | TRBJ2-3 | TRBV9 | NA | CASSPSLTVSTDTQYF | TGTGCCAGCAGCCCTTCCTTGACAGTTAGCACAGATACGCAGTATTTT
NA | TRBJ1-5 | TRBV27 | NA | CASSIQGGNQPQHF | TGTGCCAGCAGTATACAGGGAGGCAATCAGCCCCAGCATTTT
NA | TRBJ2-2 | TRBV7-3 | NA | CASSPRASLNTGELFF | TGTGCCAGCAGCCCTCGGGCTAGCCTGAACACCGGGGAGCTGTTTTTT
once | TRBJ2-5 | TRBV9 | TRBD2 | CASSVGWREGETQYF | TGTGCCAGCAGCGTAGGCTGGCGGGAGGGAGAGACCCAGTACTTC
NA | TRBJ2-1 | TRBV28 | TRBD2 | CASSLSASGRAYNEQFF | TGTGCCAGCAGTTTATCTGCTAGCGGGAGGGCCTACAATGAGCAGTTCTTC
once | TRBJ1-4 | TRBV6-5 | NA | CASSYASGPNEKLFF | TGTGCCAGCAGTTACGCCTCCGGGCCTAATGAAAAACTGTTTTTT
NA | TRBJ2-5 | TRBV7-2 | NA | CASSLPGPGETQYF | TGTGCCAGCAGCCTACCGGGCCCAGGGGAGACCCAGTACTTC
NA | TRBJ2-7 | TRBV5-1 | TRBD1 | CASSLGQGPTPYEQYF | TGCGCCAGCAGCTTGGGACAGGGGCCGACACCCTACGAGCAGTACTTC
NA | TRBJ2-1 | TRBV27 | TRBD2 | CASSLSGRSSYNEQFF | TGTGCCAGCAGCCTTAGCGGGAGGAGCTCCTACAATGAGCAGTTCTTC
once | TRBJ1-2 | TRBV19 | TRBD1 | CASSIKTGRGGYTF | TGTGCCAGTAGTATCAAGACAGGGAGGGGCGGCTACACCTTC
NA | TRBJ1-1 | TRBV27 | NA | CASRRGGPLNTEAFF | TGTGCCAGCAGGAGAGGGGGGCCCCTGAACACTGAAGCTTTCTTT
NA | TRBJ1-3 | TRBV7-9 | NA | CASSSPGAGNTIYF | TGTGCCAGCAGCTCACCGGGGGCTGGAAACACCATATATTTT
NA | TRBJ1-2 | TRBV10-3 | NA | CAISEGTNYGYTF | TGTGCCATCAGTGAGGGGACTAACTATGGCTACACCTTC
NA | TRBJ2-7 | TRBV6-5 | NA | CASSLGGTQTYEQYF | TGTGCCAGCAGTCTAGGCGGGACGCAGACCTACGAGCAGTACTTC
NA | TRBJ1-1 | TRBV15 | NA | CATSRVGGDRQRTEAFF | TGTGCCACCAGCAGAGTAGGGGGGGACCGGCAAAGGACTGAAGCTTTCTTT
once | TRBJ1-1 | TRBV5-1 | TRBD1 | CASSIGQGARTEAFF | TGCGCCAGCAGCATCGGACAGGGGGCACGGACTGAAGCTTTCTTT
once | TRBJ2-7 | TRBV5-6 | TRBD2 | CASSPDPLGLADEQYF | TGTGCCAGCAGCCCCGACCCTTTGGGACTAGCTGACGAGCAGTACTTC
NA | TRBJ1-3 | TRBV7-6 | NA | CGGYITAGSGNTIYF | TGTGGCGGTTACATCACCGCGGGCTCTGGAAACACCATATATTTT
NA | TRBJ1-1 | TRBV6-6 | NA | CASSYSAKYIAFF | TGTGCCAGCAGTTACTCCGCCAAGTATATAGCTTTCTTT
NA | TRBJ2-7 | TRBV11-2 | NA | CASSPLNWGNSYEQYF | TGTGCCAGCAGCCCCCTTAATTGGGGGAACTCCTACGAGCAGTACTTC
NA | TRBJ1-1 | TRBV27 | NA | CASMETGGLTEAFF | TGTGCCAGCATGGAGACGGGGGGTTTGACTGAAGCTTTCTTT
NA | TRBJ1-1 | TRBV14 | NA | CASSQEPTVRGDTEAFF | TGTGCCAGCAGCCAAGAGCCCACCGTCCGGGGGGACACTGAAGCTTTCTTT
NA | TRBJ1-2 | TRBV5-5 | NA | CASSLTEIYGYTF | TGTGCCAGCAGCCTGACCGAAATCTATGGCTACACCTTC
NA | TRBJ2-6 | TRBV7-9 | NA | CASSPGPPRGANVLTF | TGTGCCAGCAGCCCCGGGCCCCCCAGGGGGGCCAACGTCCTGACTTTC
once | TRBJ1-2 | TRBV5-1 | TRBD1 | CASSFPREGQDPVDYGYTF | TGCGCCAGCAGCTTTCCCCGGGAGGGACAGGACCCCGTAGACTATGGCTACACCTTC
NA | TRBJ2-7 | TRBV9 | NA | CASSVGWGSPLGEQYF | TGTGCCAGCAGCGTGGGGTGGGGGAGCCCTCTAGGCGAGCAGTACTTC
NA | TRBJ1-2 | TRBV25-1 | TRBD1 | CASIARDREYGYTF | TGTGCCAGCATCGCCCGGGACAGGGAGTATGGCTACACCTTC
few | TRBJ1-1 | TRBV29-1 | NA | CSVEAPYTEAFF | TGCAGCGTTGAAGCTCCGTACACTGAAGCTTTCTTT
NA | TRBJ2-7 | TRBV28 | TRBD1 | CASSLLRDRASYEQYF | TGTGCCAGCAGTTTATTGAGGGACAGGGCCTCCTACGAGCAGTACTTC
once | TRBJ2-7 | TRBV5-1 | NA | CASSPLADSRYEQYF | TGCGCCAGCAGCCCATTAGCGGATTCAAGGTACGAGCAGTACTTC
NA | TRBJ1-1 | TRBV5-1 | NA | CASSWTAVELNTEAFF | TGCGCCAGCAGCTGGACGGCCGTAGAGTTGAACACTGAAGCTTTCTTT
NA | TRBJ2-1 | TRBV27 | TRBD1 | CASSWTGGSPDNEQFF | TGTGCCAGCAGTTGGACAGGGGGAAGCCCCGACAATGAGCAGTTCTTC
NA | TRBJ2-7 | TRBV7-9 | TRBD1 | CASSAPGQGSYEQYF | TGTGCCAGCAGCGCGCCGGGACAGGGTTCCTACGAGCAGTACTTC
few | TRBJ1-1 | TRBV5-6 | NA | CASSERTNTEAFF | TGTGCCAGCAGCGAGAGAACGAACACTGAAGCTTTCTTT
NA | TRBJ1-5 | TRBV28 | NA | CASRPLRDSNQPQHF | TGTGCCAGCAGACCACTCCGGGACAGCAATCAGCCCCAGCATTTT
NA | TRBJ1-1 | TRBV2 | NA | CAALGREGNTEAFF | TGTGCCGCCTTGGGCAGGGAGGGGAACACTGAAGCTTTCTTT
NA | TRBJ2-2 | TRBV28 | TRBD2 | CASSFRGGTGELFF | TGTGCCAGCAGTTTTCGGGGGGGCACCGGGGAGCTGTTTTTT
once | TRBJ2-3 | TRBV14 | NA | CASSLQGGWADTQYF | TGTGCCAGCAGCCTTCAGGGCGGTTGGGCAGATACGCAGTATTTT
NA | TRBJ1-5 | TRBV6-1 | NA | CASSEQTHLRSNQPQHF | TGTGCCAGCAGTGAACAAACCCATCTAAGGAGCAATCAGCCCCAGCATTTT
once | TRBJ1-5 | TRBV28 | TRBD1 | CASSLSDRGGNQPQHF | TGTGCCAGCAGTTTATCCGACAGGGGGGGCAATCAGCCCCAGCATTTT
NA | TRBJ2-3 | TRBV19 | TRBD2 | CASSPSRGVRADTQYF | TGTGCCAGTAGCCCATCCCGGGGGGTGCGCGCAGATACGCAGTATTTT
once | TRBJ1-2 | TRBV19 | NA | CASSSLSNYGYTF | TGTGCCAGTAGCTCCCTTTCAAACTATGGCTACACCTTC
once | TRBJ2-4 | TRBV4-1 | TRBD1 | CASSPEAGDSPIAKNIQYF | TGCGCCAGCAGCCCCGAGGCAGGGGACAGCCCGATAGCCAAAAACATTCAGTACTTC
NA | TRBJ2-7 | TRBV9 | NA | CASSPEALAYEQYF | TGTGCCAGCAGCCCAGAAGCACTAGCCTACGAGCAGTACTTC
NA | TRBJ1-1 | TRBV10-3 | NA | CAISESIGGYNTEAFF | TGTGCCATCAGTGAGTCGATTGGGGGTTACAACACTGAAGCTTTCTTT
NA | TRBJ2-3 | TRBV18 | TRBD2 | CASSPSGRKVDTQYF | TGTGCCAGCTCACCTAGCGGGAGGAAGGTAGATACGCAGTATTTT
NA | TRBJ2-7 | TRBV28 | NA | CASSLSGSSYEQYF | TGTGCCAGCAGTTTATCCGGGTCCTCCTACGAGCAGTACTTC
NA | TRBJ2-1 | TRBV29-1 | TRBD2 | CSVGTSGSYNEQFF | TGCAGCGTTGGGACTAGCGGGTCCTACAATGAGCAGTTCTTC
NA | TRBJ2-1 | TRBV29-1 | TRBD1 | CSVEDKGAGVYNEQFF | TGCAGCGTTGAAGATAAGGGGGCAGGGGTTTACAATGAGCAGTTCTTC
NA | TRBJ2-1 | TRBV7-2 | NA | CASRPPAVGSLNNEQFF | TGTGCCAGCAGACCCCCCGCCGTGGGGTCCCTCAACAATGAGCAGTTCTTC